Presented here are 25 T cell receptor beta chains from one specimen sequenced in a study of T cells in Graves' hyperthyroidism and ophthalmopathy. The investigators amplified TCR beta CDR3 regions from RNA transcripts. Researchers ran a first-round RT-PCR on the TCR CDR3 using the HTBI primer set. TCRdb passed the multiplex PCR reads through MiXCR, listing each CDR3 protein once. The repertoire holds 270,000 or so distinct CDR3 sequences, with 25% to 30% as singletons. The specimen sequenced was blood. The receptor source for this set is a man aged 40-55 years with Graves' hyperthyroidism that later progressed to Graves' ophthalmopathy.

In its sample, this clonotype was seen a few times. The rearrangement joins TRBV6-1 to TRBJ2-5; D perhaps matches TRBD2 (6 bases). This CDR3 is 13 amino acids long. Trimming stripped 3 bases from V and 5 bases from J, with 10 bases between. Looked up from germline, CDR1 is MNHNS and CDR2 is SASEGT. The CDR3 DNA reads TGTGCCAGCAGTGAGTTTAGCGGCGAGACCCAGTACTTC. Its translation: CASSEFSGETQYF.

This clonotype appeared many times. The CDR3 sequence: CATSGSMESRETQYF. In DNA form, the CDR3 reads TGTGCCACCAGTGGTTCCATGGAGAGTCGAGAGACCCAGTACTTC. The chain employs TRBV24-1 and TRBJ2-5; no reliable D call. Trimming pared 5 bases from V and 4 bases from J, leaving 16 bases between. The V gene's germline CDR1 is KGHDR and CDR2 SFDVKD. This CDR3 contains 15 residues.

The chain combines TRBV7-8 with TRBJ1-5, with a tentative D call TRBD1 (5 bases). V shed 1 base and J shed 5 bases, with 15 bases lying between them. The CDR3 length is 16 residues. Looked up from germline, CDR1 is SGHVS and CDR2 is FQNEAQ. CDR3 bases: TGTGCCAGCAGCTTAGTCGGGGCAGGATTATATCAGCCCCAGCATTTT. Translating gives CASSLVGAGLYQPQHF.

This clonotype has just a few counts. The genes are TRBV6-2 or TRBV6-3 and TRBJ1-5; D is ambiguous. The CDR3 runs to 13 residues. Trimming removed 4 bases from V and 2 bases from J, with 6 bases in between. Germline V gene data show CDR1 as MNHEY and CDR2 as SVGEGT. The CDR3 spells CASSWPGNQPQHF. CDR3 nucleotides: TGTGCCAGCAGTTGGCCAGGCAATCAGCCCCAGCATTTT.

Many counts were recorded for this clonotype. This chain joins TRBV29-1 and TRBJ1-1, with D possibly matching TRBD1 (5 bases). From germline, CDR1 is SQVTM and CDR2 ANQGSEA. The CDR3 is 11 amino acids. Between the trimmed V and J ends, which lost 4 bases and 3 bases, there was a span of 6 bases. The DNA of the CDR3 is TGCAGCGTTGGAGGGGACACTGAAGCTTTCTTT. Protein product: CSVGGDTEAFF.

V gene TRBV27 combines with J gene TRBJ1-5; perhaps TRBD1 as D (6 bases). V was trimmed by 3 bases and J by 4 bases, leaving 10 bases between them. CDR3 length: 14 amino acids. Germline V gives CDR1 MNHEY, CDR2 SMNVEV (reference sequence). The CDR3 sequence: CASSFSGVNQPQHF. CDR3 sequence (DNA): TGTGCCAGCAGTTTTTCAGGGGTTAATCAGCCCCAGCATTTT.

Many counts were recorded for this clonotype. The CDR3 bases are TGTGCCAGCAGTACCCTCGTTGACAAAAACATTCAGTACTTC. It specifies CASSTLVDKNIQYF. The chain is built from TRBV25-1 and TRBJ2-4, with D hard to call. With 5 bases removed from V and 3 bases from J, the gap between germline ends came to 11 bases. The germline V gene encodes CDR1 MGHDK and CDR2 SYGVNS. The CDR3 has 14 residues.

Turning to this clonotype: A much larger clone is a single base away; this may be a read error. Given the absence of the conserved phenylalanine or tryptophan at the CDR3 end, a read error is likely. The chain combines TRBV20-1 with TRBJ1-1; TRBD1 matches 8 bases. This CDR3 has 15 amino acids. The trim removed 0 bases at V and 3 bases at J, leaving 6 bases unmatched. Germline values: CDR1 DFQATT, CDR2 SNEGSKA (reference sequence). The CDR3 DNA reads TGCAGTGCTAGAGATTTAGGACAGGGCCACACTGAAGCTTTCTCT. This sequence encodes CSARDLGQGHTEAFS.

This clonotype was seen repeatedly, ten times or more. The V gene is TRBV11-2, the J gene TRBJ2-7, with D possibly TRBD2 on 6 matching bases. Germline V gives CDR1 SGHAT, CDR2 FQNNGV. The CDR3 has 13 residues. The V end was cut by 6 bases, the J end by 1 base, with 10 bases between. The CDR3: CASSTGGSYEQYF. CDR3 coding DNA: TGTGCCAGCAGTACAGGAGGGTCCTACGAGCAGTACTTC. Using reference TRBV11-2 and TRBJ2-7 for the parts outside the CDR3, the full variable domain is EAGVAQSPRYKIIEKRQSVAFWCNPISGHATLYWYQQILGQGPKLLIQFQNNGVVDDSQLPKDRFSAERLKGVDSTLKIQPAKLEDSAVYLCASSTGGSYEQYFGPGTRLTVT.

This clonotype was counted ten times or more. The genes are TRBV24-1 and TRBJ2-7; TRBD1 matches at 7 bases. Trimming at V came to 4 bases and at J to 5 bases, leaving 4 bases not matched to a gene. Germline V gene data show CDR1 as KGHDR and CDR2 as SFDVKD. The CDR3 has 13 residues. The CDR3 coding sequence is TGTGCCACCAGTGAGGACAGGCGAAACGAGCAGTACTTC. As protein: CATSEDRRNEQYF.

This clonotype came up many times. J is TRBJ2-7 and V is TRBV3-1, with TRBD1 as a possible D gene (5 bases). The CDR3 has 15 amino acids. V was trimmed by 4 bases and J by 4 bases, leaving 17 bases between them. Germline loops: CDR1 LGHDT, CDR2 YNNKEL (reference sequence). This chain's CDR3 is CASSLQGGVRYEQYF. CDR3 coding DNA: TGTGCCAGCAGCCTCCAGGGTGGGGTCAGGTACGAGCAGTACTTC.

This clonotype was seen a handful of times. The CDR3 DNA reads as TGTGCCTGGAAGTTCGGCGGGAGTCAATCAGAGACCCAGTACTTC. This encodes CAWKFGGSQSETQYF. This chain connects TRBV30 to TRBJ2-5; 7 nucleotides agree with TRBD2. CDR1 is GTSNPN, CDR2 SVGIG, per germline (reference sequence). Germline trimming cut 4 bases from V and 4 bases from J; bases unmatched to any gene: 12. The length of the CDR3 is 15 residues. Full variable domain (outside the CDR3, taken from reference TRBV30 and TRBJ2-5): SQTIHQWPATLVQPVGSPLSLECTVEGTSNPNLYWYRQAAGRGLQLLFYSVGIGQISSEVPQNLSASRPQDRQFILSSKKLLLSDSGFYLCAWKFGGSQSETQYFGPGTRLLVL.

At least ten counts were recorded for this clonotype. The CDR3: CASSLARVGNTGELFF. The CDR3 DNA sequence: TGTGCCAGCAGTTTGGCCCGCGTTGGGAACACCGGGGAGCTGTTTTTT. The chain employs TRBV12-3 or TRBV12-4 and TRBJ2-2; D is unresolved. The germline V and J ends were trimmed by 3 bases and 1 base, with 12 bases remaining between them. The CDR3 loop spans 16 amino acids.

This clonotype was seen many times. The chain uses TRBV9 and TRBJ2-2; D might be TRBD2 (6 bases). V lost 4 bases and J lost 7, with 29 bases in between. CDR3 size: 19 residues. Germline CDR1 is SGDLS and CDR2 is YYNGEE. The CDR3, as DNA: TGTGCCAGCAGCACCATTGCCGGGAGTAAAGGACTAACTAACGGGGAGCTGTTTTTT. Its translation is CASSTIAGSKGLTNGELFF.

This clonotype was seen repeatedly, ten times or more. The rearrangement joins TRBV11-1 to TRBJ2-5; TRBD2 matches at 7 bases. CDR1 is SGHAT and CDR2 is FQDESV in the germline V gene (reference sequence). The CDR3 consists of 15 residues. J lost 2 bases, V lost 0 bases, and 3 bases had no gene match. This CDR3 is CASSLAPGLQETQYF. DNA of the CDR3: TGTGCCAGCAGCTTAGCCCCGGGACTACAAGAGACCCAGTACTTC.

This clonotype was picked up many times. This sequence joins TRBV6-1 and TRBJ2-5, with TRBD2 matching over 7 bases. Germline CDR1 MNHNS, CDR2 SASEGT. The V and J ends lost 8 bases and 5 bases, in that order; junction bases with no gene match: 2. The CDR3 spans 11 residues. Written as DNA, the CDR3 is TGTGCCAGCCACGGGGGGGAGACCCAGTACTTC. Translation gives CASHGGETQYF.

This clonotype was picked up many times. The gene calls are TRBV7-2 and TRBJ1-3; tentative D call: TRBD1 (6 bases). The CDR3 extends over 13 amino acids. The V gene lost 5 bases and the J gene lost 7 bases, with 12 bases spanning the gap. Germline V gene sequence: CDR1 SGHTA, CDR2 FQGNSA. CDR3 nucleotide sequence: TGTGCCAGCAGCCGCAGGGGACCCAACACCATATATTTT. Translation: CASSRRGPNTIYF.

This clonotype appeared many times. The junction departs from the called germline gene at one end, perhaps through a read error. Here the CDR3 DNA reads TGTGCCGGCAGCTCCTGGGTCAGGAACTATGGCTACACCTTC. Residues: CAGSSWVRNYGYTF. V usage is TRBV9 and J usage is TRBJ1-2; D ambiguous. Germline CDR1 is SGDLS and CDR2 is YYNGEE. The CDR3 runs 14 residues.

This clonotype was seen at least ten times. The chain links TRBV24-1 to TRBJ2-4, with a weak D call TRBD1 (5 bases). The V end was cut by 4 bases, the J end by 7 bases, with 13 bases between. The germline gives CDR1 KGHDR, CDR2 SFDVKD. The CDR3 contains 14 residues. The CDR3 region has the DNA TGTGCCACCAGTGACGACAGAAATTGGAACATTCAGTACTTC. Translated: CATSDDRNWNIQYF.

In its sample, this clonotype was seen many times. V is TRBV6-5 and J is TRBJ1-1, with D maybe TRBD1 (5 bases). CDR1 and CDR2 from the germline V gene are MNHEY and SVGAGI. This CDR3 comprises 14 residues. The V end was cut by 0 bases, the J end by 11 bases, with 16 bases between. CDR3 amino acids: CASSYSRGDGSAFF. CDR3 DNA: TGTGCCAGCAGTTACTCTCGGGGGGATGGGTCGGCTTTCTTT.

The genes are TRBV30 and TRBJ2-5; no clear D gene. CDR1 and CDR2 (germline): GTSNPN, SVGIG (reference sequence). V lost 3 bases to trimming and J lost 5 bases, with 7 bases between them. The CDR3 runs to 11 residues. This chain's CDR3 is CAWRDQETQYF. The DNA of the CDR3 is TGTGCCTGGAGAGATCAGGAGACCCAGTACTTC.

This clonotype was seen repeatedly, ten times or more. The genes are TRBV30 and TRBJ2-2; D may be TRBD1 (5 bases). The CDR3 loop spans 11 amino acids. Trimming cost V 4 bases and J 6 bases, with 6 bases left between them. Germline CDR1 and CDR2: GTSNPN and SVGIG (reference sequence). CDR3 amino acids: CAWTRAGELFF. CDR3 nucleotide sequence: TGTGCCTGGACCAGGGCCGGGGAGCTGTTTTTT.

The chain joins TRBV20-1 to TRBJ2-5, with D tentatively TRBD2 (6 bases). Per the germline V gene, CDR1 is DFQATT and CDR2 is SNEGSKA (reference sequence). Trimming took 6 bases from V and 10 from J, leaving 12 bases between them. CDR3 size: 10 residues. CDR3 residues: CSATQGGQYF. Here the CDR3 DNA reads TGCAGTGCCACTCAGGGAGGCCAGTACTTC.

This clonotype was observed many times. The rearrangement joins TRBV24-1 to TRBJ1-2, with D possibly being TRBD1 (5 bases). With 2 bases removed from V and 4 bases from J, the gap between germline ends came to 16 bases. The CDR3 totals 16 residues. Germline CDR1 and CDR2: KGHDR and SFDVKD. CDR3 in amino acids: CATSDSGMEGSYGYTF. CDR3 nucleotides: TGTGCCACCAGTGATTCGGGAATGGAGGGGTCCTATGGCTACACCTTC.

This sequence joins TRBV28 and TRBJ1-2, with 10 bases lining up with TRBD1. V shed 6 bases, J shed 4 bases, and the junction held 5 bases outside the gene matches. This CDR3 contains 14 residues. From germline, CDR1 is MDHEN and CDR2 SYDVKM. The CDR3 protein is CASRGGTGVYGYTF. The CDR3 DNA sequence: TGTGCCAGCAGGGGCGGGACAGGGGTCTATGGCTACACCTTC.